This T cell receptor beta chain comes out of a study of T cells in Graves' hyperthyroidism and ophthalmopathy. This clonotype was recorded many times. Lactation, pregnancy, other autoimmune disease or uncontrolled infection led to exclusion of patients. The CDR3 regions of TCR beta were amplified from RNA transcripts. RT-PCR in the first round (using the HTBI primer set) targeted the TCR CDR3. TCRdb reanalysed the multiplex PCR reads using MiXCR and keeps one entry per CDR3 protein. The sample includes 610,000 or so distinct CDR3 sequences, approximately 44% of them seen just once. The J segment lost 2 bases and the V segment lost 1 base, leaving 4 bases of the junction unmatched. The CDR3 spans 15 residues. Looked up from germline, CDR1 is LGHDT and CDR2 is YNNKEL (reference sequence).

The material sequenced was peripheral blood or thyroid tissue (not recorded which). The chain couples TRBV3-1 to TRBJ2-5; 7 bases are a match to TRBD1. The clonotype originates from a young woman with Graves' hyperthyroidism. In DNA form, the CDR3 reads TGTGCCAGCAGCCAAGGGACGGGACAGCAAGAGACCCAGTACTTC. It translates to CASSQGTGQQETQYF.